This T cell receptor (beta chain) comes out of a study of cytomegalovirus exposure and HLA in healthy donors. Healthy bone marrow donors made up the cohort. V lost 6 bases to trimming and J lost 3 bases, with 11 bases between them. The CDR3 runs 14 residues. Germline values: CDR1 MDHEN, CDR2 SYDVKM. PCR employed 60 Vbeta and 13 Jbeta primers. Sequencing was performed with immunoSEQ multiplex PCR; in TCRdb, only in-frame clones are kept and a portion is missing. Of more than 80,000 clones in the sample, 60% to 80% were seen once. Broader study findings: Most TCR sequences were uncommon, yet certain public TCRs appeared in many donors. Later analysis demonstrated an association between a missense DCLRE1C variant and TCR beta V- and J-gene trimming.

On this clone: Its matching antigen is unknown.

The V gene is TRBV28, the J gene TRBJ2-2, with a weak D call TRBD2 (6 bases). This sequence was found in a boy between 5 and 17 years old in good health and CMV-seronegative. Sequencing was performed on PBMCs. CDR3 sequence: CASRTSGHTGELFF. CDR3 sequence (DNA): TGTGCCAGCAGAACCAGCGGGCACACCGGGGAGCTGTTTTTT.